The next 6 T cell receptor beta chains were all read from a single sample in a study of shared clonotypes between healthy human individuals. Here immunoSEQ multiplex PCR was the method, and the copy in TCRdb shows in-frame clones only, minus some. The top ten clones hold more than 10% of a sample with around 510,000 clones, roughly four fifths of them seen once. The sequenced sample consisted of PBMCs. The source is a woman in her thirties or forties in good health. Some clones in this sample may be carry-over from other donors' samples.

The rearrangement uses TRBV28 and TRBJ2-2; 15 bases fit TRBD2. Germline V lookup: CDR1 MDHEN, CDR2 SYDVKM. The V segment lost 4 bases and the J segment 1 base; nucleotides outside the gene matches: 13. The CDR3 is 21 residues long. The CDR3 loop reads CASSSRHSPGLAGGNTGELFF. CDR3 in DNA: TGTGCCAGCAGTTCTCGGCATTCACCGGGACTAGCGGGAGGGAACACCGGGGAGCTGTTTTTT.

The CDR3 DNA reads as TGTGCCAGCAGCTTAGCTTTAGGACAGTCGCACACTGAAGCTTTCTTT. This encodes CASSLALGQSHTEAFF. This chain uses TRBV7-2 with TRBJ1-1; D is possibly TRBD1 (6 bases). Per germline, CDR1 SGHTA and CDR2 FQGNSA. V dropped 0 bases and J dropped 3 bases, with 14 bases sitting between them. The length of the CDR3 is 16 residues.

The chain employs TRBV7-2 and TRBJ1-4; 10 nucleotides align to TRBD1. Germline values: CDR1 SGHTA, CDR2 FQGNSA. The CDR3 runs to 14 residues. The trim removed 2 bases at V and 10 bases at J, leaving 4 bases unmatched. CDR3 region: CASSLRDRGLKLFF. CDR3 bases: TGTGCCAGCAGCTTAAGGGACAGGGGTTTAAAACTGTTTTTT.

The chain has TRBV28 and TRBJ2-3; 9 nucleotides align to TRBD2. J was trimmed by 5 bases and V by 6 bases; bases with no gene match: 9. The CDR3 has 15 residues. Looked up from germline, CDR1 is MDHEN and CDR2 is SYDVKM. CDR3 nucleotides: TGTGCCAGCAGGGAAGCGGGAGGAAGTGTAGATACGCAGTATTTT. The encoded protein is CASREAGGSVDTQYF.

The J gene is TRBJ1-2, the V gene TRBV27; 7 positions agree with TRBD1. Germline-derived CDR1 and CDR2 are MNHEY and SMNVEV (reference sequence). The V gene end was trimmed by 5 bases and the J gene end by 0 bases; junction bases not matched to a gene: 12. This CDR3 spans 17 amino acids. CDR3 DNA sequence: TGTGCCAGCAGTCACAGGACAGGCCGGGGGACTAACTATGGCTACACCTTC. Its protein product is CASSHRTGRGTNYGYTF.

The chain has TRBV7-9 and TRBJ1-1; 7 nucleotides align to TRBD1. The CDR3 extends over 14 amino acids. With V trimmed by 1 base and J by 4 bases, 3 bases remained unmatched. The germline gives CDR1 SEHNR, CDR2 FQNEAQ (reference sequence). The CDR3 DNA sequence: TGTGCCAGCAGCTTAGAAGGGGGCATCACTGAAGCTTTCTTT. This encodes CASSLEGGITEAFF.